These T cell receptor beta chains were read from a single sample in a study of Graves' ophthalmopathy and Graves' hyperthyroidism. Each CDR3 protein gets one entry after TCRdb re-called the multiplex PCR reads with MiXCR. The repertoire holds roughly 700,000 distinct CDR3 sequences, with around 40% as singletons. Material: peripheral blood. These receptors were taken from an adult man with Graves' ophthalmopathy. The CDR3 runs from the conserved cysteine through the conserved F or W. The order of the fields is J gene, D gene, clone size, V gene, CDR3 length, CDR3 protein, CDR3 DNA. A D gene is named only where the DNA matches it firmly. Size values are once, few and many counts, or a class for expanded clones, and some rows have none.

J gene: TRBJ2-5
D gene: TRBD2
clone size: many
V gene: TRBV7-9
CDR3 length: 15
CDR3 protein: CASSSPSGRGETQYF
CDR3 DNA: TGTGCCAGCAGCTCACCTAGCGGGAGAGGGGAGACCCAGTACTTC

J gene: TRBJ1-6
D gene: TRBD1
clone size: -
V gene: TRBV15
CDR3 length: 15
CDR3 protein: CATSSLTGGNSPLHF
CDR3 DNA: TGTGCCACCAGCAGTTTGACAGGGGGCAATTCACCCCTCCACTTT

J gene: TRBJ1-1
D gene: -
clone size: few
V gene: TRBV7-9
CDR3 length: 18
CDR3 protein: CASSLPKLGQSRDTEAFF
CDR3 DNA: TGTGCCAGCAGCTTACCCAAACTTGGACAGTCGAGGGACACTGAAGCTTTCTTT

J gene: TRBJ1-3
D gene: -
clone size: -
V gene: TRBV25-1
CDR3 length: 13
CDR3 protein: CASSAGPGNTIYF
CDR3 DNA: TGTGCCAGCAGTGCCGGGCCGGGAAACACCATATATTTT

J gene: TRBJ1-1
D gene: TRBD1
clone size: few
V gene: TRBV9
CDR3 length: 15
CDR3 protein: CASSVEDRVNTEAFF
CDR3 DNA: TGTGCCAGCAGCGTAGAAGACAGGGTGAACACTGAAGCTTTCTTT

J gene: TRBJ1-2
D gene: -
clone size: few
V gene: TRBV2
CDR3 length: 13
CDR3 protein: CASRPGPSYGYTF
CDR3 DNA: TGTGCCAGTAGGCCGGGACCCTCCTATGGCTACACCTTC

J gene: TRBJ1-6
D gene: -
clone size: many
V gene: TRBV5-1
CDR3 length: 15
CDR3 protein: CASSSDGRSGSPLHF
CDR3 DNA: TGCGCCAGCAGCTCGGACGGTCGATCTGGCTCACCCCTCCACTTT

J gene: TRBJ1-1
D gene: -
clone size: many
V gene: TRBV7-9
CDR3 length: 15
CDR3 protein: CASSSTAGGDTEAFF
CDR3 DNA: TGCGCCAGCAGCTCGACCGCGGGGGGTGACACTGAAGCTTTCTTT

J gene: TRBJ1-5
D gene: -
clone size: -
V gene: TRBV25-1
CDR3 length: 13
CDR3 protein: CANSGRSNLPHHF
CDR3 DNA: TGTGCCAACAGTGGACGTAGCAATCTGCCCCACCATTTT

J gene: TRBJ1-2
D gene: -
clone size: -
V gene: TRBV7-8
CDR3 length: 15
CDR3 protein: CASSLEGGRVYGYTF
CDR3 DNA: TGTGCCAGCAGCCTCGAGGGAGGTCGGGTCTATGGCTACACCTTC

J gene: TRBJ2-5
D gene: -
clone size: -
V gene: TRBV20-1
CDR3 length: 14
CDR3 protein: CSARDQRAPRTQYF
CDR3 DNA: TGCAGTGCTAGAGACCAAAGAGCCCCCAGGACCCAGTACTTC

J gene: TRBJ1-2
D gene: TRBD1
clone size: many
V gene: TRBV9
CDR3 length: 16
CDR3 protein: CASSDGTGRANYGYTF
CDR3 DNA: TGTGCCAGCAGCGATGGGACAGGGCGGGCTAACTATGGCTACACCTTC

J gene: TRBJ1-6
D gene: -
clone size: many
V gene: TRBV15
CDR3 length: 15
CDR3 protein: CATKDGSSYNSPLHF
CDR3 DNA: TGTGCCACCAAGGACGGGAGCTCCTATAATTCACCCCTCCACTTT

J gene: TRBJ1-2
D gene: TRBD1
clone size: -
V gene: TRBV7-9
CDR3 length: 13
CDR3 protein: CASSWDRVGGYTF
CDR3 DNA: TGTGCCAGCAGTTGGGACAGGGTGGGTGGCTACACCTTC

J gene: TRBJ2-7
D gene: -
clone size: -
V gene: TRBV29-1
CDR3 length: 13
CDR3 protein: CSAAGTLSHEQYF
CDR3 DNA: TGCAGCGCCGCCGGGACCCTATCCCACGAGCAGTACTTC

J gene: TRBJ1-5
D gene: -
clone size: -
V gene: TRBV24-1
CDR3 length: 14
CDR3 protein: CATSARDSNQPQHF
CDR3 DNA: TGTGCCACCAGTGCCCGGGACAGCAATCAGCCCCAGCATTTT

J gene: TRBJ1-5
D gene: -
clone size: -
V gene: TRBV7-8
CDR3 length: 18
CDR3 protein: CASHFSGGSDHSNQPQHF
CDR3 DNA: TGTGCCAGCCACTTCTCGGGGGGCAGCGATCATAGCAATCAGCCCCAGCATTTT

J gene: TRBJ2-7
D gene: -
clone size: once
V gene: TRBV2
CDR3 length: 16
CDR3 protein: CASSAPSYGGYYEQYF
CDR3 DNA: TGTGCCAGCAGTGCTCCTTCCTATGGGGGATACTACGAGCAGTACTTC

J gene: TRBJ2-3
D gene: TRBD2
clone size: -
V gene: TRBV19
CDR3 length: 17
CDR3 protein: CASTPRGRGGRTDTQYF
CDR3 DNA: TGTGCCAGCACCCCCCGTGGCCGGGGGGGCAGAACAGATACGCAGTATTTT

J gene: TRBJ1-1
D gene: -
clone size: many
V gene: TRBV2
CDR3 length: 12
CDR3 protein: CASSEGAYEAFF
CDR3 DNA: TGTGCCAGCAGTGAAGGGGCATATGAAGCTTTCTTT

J gene: TRBJ2-3
D gene: TRBD2
clone size: -
V gene: TRBV19
CDR3 length: 13
CDR3 protein: CASSSSGGDTQYF
CDR3 DNA: TGTGCCAGTAGTTCTAGCGGGGGAGATACGCAGTATTTT